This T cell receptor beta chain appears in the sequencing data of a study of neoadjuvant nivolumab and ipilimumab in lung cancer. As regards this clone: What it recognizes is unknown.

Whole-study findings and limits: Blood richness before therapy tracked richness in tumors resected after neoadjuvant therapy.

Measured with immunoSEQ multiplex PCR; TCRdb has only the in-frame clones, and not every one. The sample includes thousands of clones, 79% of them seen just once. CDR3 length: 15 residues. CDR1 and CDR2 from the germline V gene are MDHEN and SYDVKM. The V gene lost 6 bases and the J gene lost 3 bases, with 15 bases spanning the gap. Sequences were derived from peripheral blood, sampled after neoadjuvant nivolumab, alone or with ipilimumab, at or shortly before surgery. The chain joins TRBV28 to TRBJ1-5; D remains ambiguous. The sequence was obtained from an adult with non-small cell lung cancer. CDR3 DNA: TGTGCCAGCAGCTTACCCATTGGACCCAATCAGCCCCAGCATTTT. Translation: CASSLPIGPNQPQHF.